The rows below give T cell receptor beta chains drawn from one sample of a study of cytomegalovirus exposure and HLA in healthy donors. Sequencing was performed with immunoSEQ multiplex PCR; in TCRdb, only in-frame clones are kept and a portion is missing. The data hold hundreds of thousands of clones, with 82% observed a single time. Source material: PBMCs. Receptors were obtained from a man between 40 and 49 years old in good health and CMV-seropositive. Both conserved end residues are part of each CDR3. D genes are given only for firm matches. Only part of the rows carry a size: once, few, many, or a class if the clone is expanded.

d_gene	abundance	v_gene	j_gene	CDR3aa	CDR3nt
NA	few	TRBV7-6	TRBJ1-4	CASSERGEKLFF	TGTGCCAGCAGCGAAAGGGGGGAAAAACTGTTTTTT
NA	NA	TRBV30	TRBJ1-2	CAWSRGRGGDGYTF	TGTGCCTGGAGTAGAGGCAGGGGCGGTGATGGCTACACCTTC
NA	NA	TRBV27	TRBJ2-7	CASSSQGYEQYF	TGTGCCAGCAGTTCACAGGGTTACGAGCAGTACTTC
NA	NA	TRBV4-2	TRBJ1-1	CASSLQGGDTEAFF	TGTGCCAGCAGCCTTCAGGGAGGGGACACTGAAGCTTTCTTT
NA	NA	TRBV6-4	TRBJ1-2	CASSDSRGGRFPNYGYTF	TGTGCCAGCAGTGACTCGAGGGGGGGACGCTTTCCTAACTATGGCTACACCTTC
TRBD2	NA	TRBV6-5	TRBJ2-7	CASSSGTSGRIYEQYF	TGTGCCAGCAGTTCCGGGACTAGCGGGAGGATCTACGAGCAGTACTTC
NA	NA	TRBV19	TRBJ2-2	CASSIAGGVVTGELFF	TGTGCCAGTAGTATAGCAGGTGGCGTCGTAACCGGGGAGCTGTTTTTT
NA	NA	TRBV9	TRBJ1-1	CASSSEGTALNTEAFF	TGTGCCAGCAGCTCAGAAGGAACAGCCTTAAACACTGAAGCTTTCTTT
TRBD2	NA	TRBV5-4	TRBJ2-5	CASSPPPLIAQRGETQYF	TGTGCCAGCAGCCCCCCACCTCTCATTGCCCAGCGGGGGGAGACCCAGTACTTC
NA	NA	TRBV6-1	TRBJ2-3	CASTDAYRVSTDTQYF	TGTGCCAGCACTGACGCCTACAGGGTTAGCACAGATACGCAGTATTTT
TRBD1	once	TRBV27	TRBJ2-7	CASTLVPKQGAQQYF	TGTGCCAGCACCCTAGTCCCCAAACAGGGGGCGCAGCAGTACTTC
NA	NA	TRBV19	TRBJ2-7	CASSRGVYEQYF	TGTGCCAGTAGTAGAGGAGTGTACGAGCAGTACTTC
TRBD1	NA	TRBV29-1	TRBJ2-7	CSAGTGWGDEQYF	TGCAGCGCTGGGACAGGGTGGGGAGACGAGCAGTACTTC
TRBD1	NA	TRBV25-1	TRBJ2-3	CASSESGQGSTDTQYF	TGTGCCAGCAGTGAATCGGGACAGGGGAGCACAGATACGCAGTATTTT
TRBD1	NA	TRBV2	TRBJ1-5	CASSEQGEYSNQPQHF	TGTGCCAGCAGTGAACAGGGGGAGTATAGCAATCAGCCCCAGCATTTT
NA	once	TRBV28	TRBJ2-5	CATHLGGTGETQYF	TGTGCCACCCATTTGGGGGGAACGGGAGAGACCCAGTACTTC
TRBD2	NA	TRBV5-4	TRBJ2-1	CASSSSGRAYNEQFF	TGTGCCAGCAGCAGTAGCGGGAGGGCCTACAATGAGCAGTTCTTC